These 15 T cell receptor beta chains share one sample of origin, sequenced in a study of vaccination effects on CD4 cells after COVID-19. Researchers isolated CD4+ T cells once roughly ten days of culture had elapsed. Vaccination of participants consisted of two doses of either the BNT162b2 or mRNA-1273 vaccine. This table comes from immunoSEQ multiplex PCR, and its TCRdb copy is limited to in-frame clones, with some not included. The sample gives roughly 40,000 clones, approximately 70% of which show up once; more than 7.5% is in the top ten. These TCRs' antigens remain unknown. The sample was CD4+ T cells from PBMCs cultured without peptide, taken after COVID-19 vaccination. The receptors originated from a human donor who received a COVID-19 vaccine.

J is TRBJ2-2 and V is TRBV7-6, with D perhaps matching TRBD2 (5 bases). The germline CDR1 and CDR2 sequences are SGHVS and FNYEAQ. The CDR3 spans 15 residues. Trimming pared 2 bases from V and 1 base from J, leaving 8 bases between. CDR3: CASSLRGWNTGELFF. The CDR3 DNA sequence: TGTGCCAGCAGCTTAAGAGGGTGGAACACCGGGGAGCTGTTTTTT.

The V gene is TRBV5-1, the J gene TRBJ2-7; 8 nucleotides agree with TRBD1. V trimming: 4 bases; J trimming: 4 bases; junction bases outside the gene matches: 7. Germline V lookup: CDR1 SGHRS, CDR2 YFSETQ. The CDR3 runs to 14 residues. CDR3 sequence: CASSQDRARYEQYF. The CDR3 nucleotides read TGCGCCAGCAGCCAGGACAGGGCTAGGTACGAGCAGTACTTC. Based on the CDR3 plus reference TRBV5-1 and TRBJ2-7, the full variable domain is KAGVTQTPRYLIKTRGQQVTLSCSPISGHRSVSWYQQTPGQGLQFLFEYFSETQRNKGNFPGRFSGRQFSNSRSEMNVSTLELGDSALYLCASSQDRARYEQYFGPGTRLTVT.

This clone has just a few counts. The chain is built from TRBV10-2 and TRBJ2-3; no firm D call. The CDR3 is 14 amino acids. V was shortened by 6 bases and J by 4 bases, with 14 bases between the two germline ends. The germline gives CDR1 WSHSY, CDR2 SAAADI. The CDR3 reads CASSGQPKADTQYF. The CDR3 coding sequence is TGCGCCAGCAGCGGGCAGCCAAAGGCAGATACGCAGTATTTT.

This sequence joins TRBV3-1 (or the pseudogene TRBV3-2) and TRBJ1-2; D unclear. Germline CDR1 and CDR2: LGHDT and YNNKEL (reference sequence). V lost 0 bases and J 4 bases, leaving 0 bases between the germline ends. This CDR3 comprises 11 residues. For the CDR3, the DNA is TGTGCCAGCAGCCAAGACTATGGCTACACCTTC. Translating it yields CASSQDYGYTF.

The J gene is TRBJ1-6, the V gene TRBV27; D is unresolved. Trimming shortened V by 0 bases and J by 6 bases, and 9 bases separated the two germline ends. In germline, CDR1 is MNHEY, CDR2 SMNVEV (reference sequence). The CDR3 has 15 residues. The CDR3 reads CASSLSGFPNSPLHF. CDR3 DNA: TGTGCCAGCAGTTTATCAGGGTTCCCTAATTCACCCCTCCACTTT.

The J gene is TRBJ1-4, the V gene TRBV7-9, with TRBD1 matching over 8 bases. V lost 5 bases, J lost 13 bases, and 9 bases stayed unmatched. Germline values: CDR1 SEHNR, CDR2 FQNEAQ (reference sequence). There are 13 residues in the CDR3. CDR3 sequence reads: CASSQIGGTGLFF. CDR3 sequence (DNA): TGTGCCAGCAGCCAAATAGGTGGGACAGGACTGTTTTTT.

This clone was seen a handful of times. The chain links TRBV14 to TRBJ2-7; a weak D match, TRBD1 (7 bases). This CDR3 has 16 amino acids. Germline lookup yields CDR1 SGHDN and CDR2 FVKESK. V lost 4 bases to trimming and J lost 3 bases, with 19 bases between them. This CDR3 is CASSRTGEASYYEQYF. CDR3 DNA: TGTGCCAGCAGCCGAACAGGGGAGGCAAGTTACTACGAGCAGTACTTC.

The chain recombines TRBV19 with TRBJ1-5, with TRBD1 as a possible D gene (5 bases). This CDR3 spans 14 amino acids. V lost 3 bases, J lost 4 bases, and 10 bases lay in between. Germline V CDR1 and CDR2: LNHDA, SQIVND (reference sequence). CDR3 DNA sequence: TGTGCCAGTAGTATTTCGACAGTTAATCAGCCCCAGCATTTT. Translating gives CASSISTVNQPQHF.

A single count supports this clone. V usage is TRBV11-2 and J usage is TRBJ2-3; TRBD1 might be the D (6 bases). CDR3 length: 15 amino acids. V lost 5 bases to trimming and J lost 2 bases, with 14 bases between them. Germline-derived CDR1 and CDR2 are SGHAT and FQNNGV. The CDR3 DNA sequence: TGTGCCAGCAGCCCAAGGGGGACCGCCACAGATACGCAGTATTTT. It translates to CASSPRGTATDTQYF.

The CDR3 region is CASSLGLAEPTDTQYF. CDR3 DNA: TGTGCCAGCAGCTTAGGGCTAGCGGAGCCCACAGATACGCAGTATTTT. V usage is TRBV7-9 and J usage is TRBJ2-3, with 7 bases lining up with TRBD2. The CDR3 extends over 16 amino acids. J lost 2 bases, V lost 1 base, and 6 bases had no gene match. Per the germline V gene, CDR1 is SEHNR and CDR2 is FQNEAQ (reference sequence). The whole variable domain, remainder taken from reference TRBV7-9 and TRBJ2-3, is DTGVSQNPRHKITKRGQNVTFRCDPISEHNRLYWYRQTLGQGPEFLTYFQNEAQLEKSRLLSDRFSAERPKGSFSTLEIQRTEQGDSAMYLCASSLGLAEPTDTQYFGPGTRLTVL.

The chain combines TRBV6-6 with TRBJ2-1; 14 nucleotides line up with TRBD2. CDR3 size: 15 residues. The germline CDR1 and CDR2 sequences are MNHNY and SVGAGI (reference sequence). V shed 6 bases and J 6 bases; nucleotides not matched to a gene: 4. The CDR3 region has the DNA TGTGCCAGCAGCGCCGGGACTAGCGGGGGCAATGAGCAGTTCTTC. Translating gives CASSAGTSGGNEQFF.

The chain couples TRBV24-1 to TRBJ1-2; TRBD1 aligns across 8 bases. V gave up 0 bases and J gave up 4 bases; unmatched junction bases: 3. Germline assignment: CDR1 KGHDR and CDR2 SFDVKD. The CDR3 length is 15 residues. The CDR3 region is CATSDLGTGGYGYTF. CDR3 nucleotides: TGTGCCACCAGTGATTTGGGTACAGGGGGCTATGGCTACACCTTC.

This clone was observed a single time. The chain combines TRBV4-1 with TRBJ1-1, with D unclear. This CDR3 has 13 amino acids. Per germline, CDR1 MGHRA and CDR2 YSYEKL. Trimming cost V 4 bases and J 6 bases, with 12 bases left between them. Here the CDR3 DNA reads TGCGCCAGCAGCCCTACCTTATTAGCTGAAGCTTTCTTT. This gives the protein CASSPTLLAEAFF.

The rearrangement uses TRBV23-1 and TRBJ2-7; 12 nucleotides match TRBD1. TRBV23-1 has ORF status, its function being uncertain. The V gene end was trimmed by 0 bases and the J gene end by 6 bases; junction bases not matched to a gene: 9. The CDR3 is 17 residues long. In DNA form, the CDR3 reads TGCGCCAGCAGTCAATCCGCGGGGACAGGGGGCGCTTGCGAGCAGTACTTC. It translates to CASSQSAGTGGACEQYF.

The V and J genes are TRBV18 and TRBJ2-7, with 7 nucleotides matching TRBD1. Germline trimming cut 1 base from V and 3 bases from J; bases unmatched to any gene: 15. This CDR3 is built from 18 residues. CDR1 is KGHSH, CDR2 LQKENI, per germline. The CDR3 sequence is CASSPRPTGQKHIYEQYF. The CDR3 bases are TGTGCCAGCTCACCACGACCTACGGGACAGAAACATATCTACGAGCAGTACTTC.